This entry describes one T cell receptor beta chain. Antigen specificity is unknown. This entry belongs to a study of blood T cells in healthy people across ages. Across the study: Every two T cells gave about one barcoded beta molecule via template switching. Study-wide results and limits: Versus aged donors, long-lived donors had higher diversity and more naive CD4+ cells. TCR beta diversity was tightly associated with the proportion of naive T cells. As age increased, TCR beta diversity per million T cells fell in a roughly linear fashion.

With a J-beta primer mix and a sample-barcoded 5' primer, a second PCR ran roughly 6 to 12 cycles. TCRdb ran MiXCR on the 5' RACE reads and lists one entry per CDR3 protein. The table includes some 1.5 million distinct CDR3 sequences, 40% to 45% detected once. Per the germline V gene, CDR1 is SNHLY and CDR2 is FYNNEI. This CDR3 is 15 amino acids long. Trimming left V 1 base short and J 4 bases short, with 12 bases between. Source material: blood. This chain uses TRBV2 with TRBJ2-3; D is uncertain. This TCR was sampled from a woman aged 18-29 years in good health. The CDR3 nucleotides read TGTGCCAGCAGTGAAGTAGGCCCACGATCAGATACGCAGTATTTT. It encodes CASSEVGPRSDTQYF.